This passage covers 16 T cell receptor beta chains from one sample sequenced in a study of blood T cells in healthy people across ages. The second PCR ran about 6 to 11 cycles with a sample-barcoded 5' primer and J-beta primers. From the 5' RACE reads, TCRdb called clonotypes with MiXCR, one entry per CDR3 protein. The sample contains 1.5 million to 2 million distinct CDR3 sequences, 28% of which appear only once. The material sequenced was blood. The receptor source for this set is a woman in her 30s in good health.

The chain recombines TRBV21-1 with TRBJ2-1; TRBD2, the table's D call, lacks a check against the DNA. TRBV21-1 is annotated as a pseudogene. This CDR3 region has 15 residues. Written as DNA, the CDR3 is TGTGCCAGCAGCCAGACTAGCGGGGTATCCTACGAGCAGTTCTTC. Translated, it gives CASSQTSGVSYEQFF.

CDR3 sequence (DNA): TGCGCCAGCAGCAGCGAAACAGGGGCGAACACTGAAGCTTTCTTT. Translating gives CASSSETGANTEAFF. This chain uses TRBV5-1 with TRBJ1-1, with TRBD1 matching over 7 bases. Germline trimming cut 4 bases from V and 1 base from J; bases unmatched to any gene: 7. Germline V gives CDR1 SGHRS, CDR2 YFSETQ. The CDR3 totals 15 residues.

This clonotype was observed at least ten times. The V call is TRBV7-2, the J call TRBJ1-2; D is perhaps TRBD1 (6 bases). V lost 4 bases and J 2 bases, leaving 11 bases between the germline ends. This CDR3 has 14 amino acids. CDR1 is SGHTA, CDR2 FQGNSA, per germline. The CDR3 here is CASSSLDRNYGYTF. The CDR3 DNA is TGTGCCAGCAGCTCCCTTGACAGGAACTATGGCTACACCTTC.

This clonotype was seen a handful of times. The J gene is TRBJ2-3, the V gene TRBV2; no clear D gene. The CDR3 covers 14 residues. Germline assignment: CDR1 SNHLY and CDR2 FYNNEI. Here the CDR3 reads CASEPRAGTDTQYF. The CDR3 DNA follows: TGTGCAAGCGAGCCTCGCGCCGGCACAGATACGCAGTATTTT.

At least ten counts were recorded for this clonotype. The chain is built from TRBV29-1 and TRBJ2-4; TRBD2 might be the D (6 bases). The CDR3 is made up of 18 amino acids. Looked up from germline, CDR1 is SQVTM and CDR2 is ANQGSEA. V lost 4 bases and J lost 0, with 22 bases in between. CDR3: CSVGGELGEDLAKNIQYF. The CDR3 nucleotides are TGCAGCGTTGGTGGGGAGTTAGGGGAGGACCTAGCCAAAAACATTCAGTACTTC.

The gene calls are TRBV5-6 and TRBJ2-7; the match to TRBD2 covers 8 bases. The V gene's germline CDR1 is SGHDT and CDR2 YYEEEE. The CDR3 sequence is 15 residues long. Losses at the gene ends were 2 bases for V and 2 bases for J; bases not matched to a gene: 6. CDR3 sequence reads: CASSLSSAGAYEQYF. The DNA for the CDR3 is TGTGCCAGCAGCTTATCCTCAGCGGGGGCCTACGAGCAGTACTTC.

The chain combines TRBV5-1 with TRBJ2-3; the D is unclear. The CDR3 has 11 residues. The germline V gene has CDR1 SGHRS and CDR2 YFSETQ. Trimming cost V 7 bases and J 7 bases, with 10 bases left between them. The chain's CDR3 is CASARGYTQYF. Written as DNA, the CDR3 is TGCGCCAGCGCCCGAGGATATACGCAGTATTTT.

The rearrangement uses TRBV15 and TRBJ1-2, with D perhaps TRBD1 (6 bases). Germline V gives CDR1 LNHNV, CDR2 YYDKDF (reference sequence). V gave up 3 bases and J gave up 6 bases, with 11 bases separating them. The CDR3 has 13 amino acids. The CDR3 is CATSSDEGDGYTF. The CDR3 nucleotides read TGTGCCACCAGCAGTGATGAGGGGGATGGCTACACCTTC.

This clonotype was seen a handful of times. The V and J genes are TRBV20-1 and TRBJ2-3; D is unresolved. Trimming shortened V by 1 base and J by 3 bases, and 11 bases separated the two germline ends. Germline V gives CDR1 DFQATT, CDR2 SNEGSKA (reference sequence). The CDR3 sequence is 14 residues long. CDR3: CSARVLVTTDTQYF. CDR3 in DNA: TGCAGTGCTAGAGTCCTAGTTACAACAGATACGCAGTATTTT.

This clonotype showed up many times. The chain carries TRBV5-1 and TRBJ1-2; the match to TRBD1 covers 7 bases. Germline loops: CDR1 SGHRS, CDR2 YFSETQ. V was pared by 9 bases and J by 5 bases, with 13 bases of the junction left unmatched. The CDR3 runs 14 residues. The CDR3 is CAIELDRPPYGYTF. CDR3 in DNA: TGCGCCATCGAACTGGACAGGCCCCCTTATGGCTACACCTTC.

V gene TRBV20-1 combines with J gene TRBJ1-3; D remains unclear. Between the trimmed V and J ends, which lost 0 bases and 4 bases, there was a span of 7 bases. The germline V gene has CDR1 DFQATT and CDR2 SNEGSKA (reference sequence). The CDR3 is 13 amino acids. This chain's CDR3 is CSARDAGGNTIYF. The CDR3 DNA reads TGCAGTGCTAGAGATGCGGGGGGAAACACCATATATTTT.

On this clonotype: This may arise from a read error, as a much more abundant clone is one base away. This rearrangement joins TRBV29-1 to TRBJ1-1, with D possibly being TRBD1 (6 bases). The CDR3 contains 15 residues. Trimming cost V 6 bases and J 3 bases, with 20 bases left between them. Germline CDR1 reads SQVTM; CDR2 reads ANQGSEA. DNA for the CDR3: TGCAGCGTGGCGGGACACCTAAAGATTGACACTGAAGCTTTCTTT. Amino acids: CSVAGHLKIDTEAFF.

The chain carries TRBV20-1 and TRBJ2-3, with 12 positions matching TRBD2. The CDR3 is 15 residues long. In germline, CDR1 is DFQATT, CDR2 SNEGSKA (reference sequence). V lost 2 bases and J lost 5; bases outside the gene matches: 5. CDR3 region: CSARSGLAGRDTQYF. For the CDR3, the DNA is TGCAGTGCTAGATCCGGACTAGCGGGGAGAGATACGCAGTATTTT.

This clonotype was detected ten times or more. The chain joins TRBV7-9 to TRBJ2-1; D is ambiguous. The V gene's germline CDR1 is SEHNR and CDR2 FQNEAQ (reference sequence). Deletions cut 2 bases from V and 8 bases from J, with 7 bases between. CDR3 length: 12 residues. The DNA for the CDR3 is TGTGCCAGCAGCTTAAACCTCGATGAGCAGTTCTTC. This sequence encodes CASSLNLDEQFF.

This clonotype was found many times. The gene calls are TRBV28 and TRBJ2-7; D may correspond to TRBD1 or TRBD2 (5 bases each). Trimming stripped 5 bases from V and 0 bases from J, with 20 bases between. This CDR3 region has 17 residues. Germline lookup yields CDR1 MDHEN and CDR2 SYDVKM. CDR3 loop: CASSLPNGTPISYEQYF. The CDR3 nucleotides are TGTGCCAGCAGTCTACCAAACGGGACCCCAATCTCCTACGAGCAGTACTTC.

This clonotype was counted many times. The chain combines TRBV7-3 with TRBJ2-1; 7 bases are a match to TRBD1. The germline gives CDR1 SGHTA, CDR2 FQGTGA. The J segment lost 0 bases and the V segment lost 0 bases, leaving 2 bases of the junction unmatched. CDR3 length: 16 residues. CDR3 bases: TGTGCCAGCAGCTTAACGGGACAGCGCTCCTACAATGAGCAGTTCTTC. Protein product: CASSLTGQRSYNEQFF.